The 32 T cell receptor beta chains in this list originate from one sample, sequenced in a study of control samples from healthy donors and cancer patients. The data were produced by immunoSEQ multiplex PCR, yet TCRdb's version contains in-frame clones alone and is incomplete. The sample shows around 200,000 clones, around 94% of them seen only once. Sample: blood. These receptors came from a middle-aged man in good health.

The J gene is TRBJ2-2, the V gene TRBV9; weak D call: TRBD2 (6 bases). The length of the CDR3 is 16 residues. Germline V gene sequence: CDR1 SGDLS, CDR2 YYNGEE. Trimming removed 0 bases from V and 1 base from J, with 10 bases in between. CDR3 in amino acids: CASSVGVAVNTGELFF. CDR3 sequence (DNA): TGTGCCAGCAGCGTAGGGGTAGCGGTGAACACCGGGGAGCTGTTTTTT.

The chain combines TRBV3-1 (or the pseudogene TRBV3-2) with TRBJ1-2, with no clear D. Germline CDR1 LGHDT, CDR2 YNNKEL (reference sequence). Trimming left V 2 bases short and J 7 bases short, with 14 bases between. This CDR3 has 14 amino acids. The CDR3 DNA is TGTGCCAGCAGCCAAAGGCCCGGAGGTGCTGGCTACACCTTC. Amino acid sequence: CASSQRPGGAGYTF.

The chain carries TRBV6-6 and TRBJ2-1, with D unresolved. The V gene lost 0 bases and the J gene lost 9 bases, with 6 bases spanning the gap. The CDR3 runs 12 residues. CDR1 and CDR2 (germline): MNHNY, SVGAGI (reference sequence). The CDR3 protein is CASSYSTFEQFF. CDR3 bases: TGTGCCAGCAGTTACTCAACATTTGAGCAGTTCTTC.

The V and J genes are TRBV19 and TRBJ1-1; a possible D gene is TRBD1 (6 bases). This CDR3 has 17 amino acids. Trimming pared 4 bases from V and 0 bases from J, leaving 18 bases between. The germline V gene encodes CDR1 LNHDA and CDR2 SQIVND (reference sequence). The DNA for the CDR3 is TGTGCCAGTAGTACTCTTGGACAGTCGACTATGAACACTGAAGCTTTCTTT. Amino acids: CASSTLGQSTMNTEAFF. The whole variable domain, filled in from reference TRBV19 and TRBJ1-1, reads DGGITQSPKYLFRKEGQNVTLSCEQNLNHDAMYWYRQDPGQGLRLIYYSQIVNDFQKGDIAEGYSVSREKKESFPLTVTSAQKNPTAFYLCASSTLGQSTMNTEAFFGQGTRLTVV.

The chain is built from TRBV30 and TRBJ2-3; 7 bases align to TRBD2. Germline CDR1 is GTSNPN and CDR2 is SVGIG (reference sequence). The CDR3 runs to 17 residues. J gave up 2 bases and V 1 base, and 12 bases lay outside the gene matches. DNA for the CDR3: TGTGCCTGGAGTGCCCTTGGGGGGGTTGACGTCACAGATACGCAGTATTTT. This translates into CAWSALGGVDVTDTQYF.

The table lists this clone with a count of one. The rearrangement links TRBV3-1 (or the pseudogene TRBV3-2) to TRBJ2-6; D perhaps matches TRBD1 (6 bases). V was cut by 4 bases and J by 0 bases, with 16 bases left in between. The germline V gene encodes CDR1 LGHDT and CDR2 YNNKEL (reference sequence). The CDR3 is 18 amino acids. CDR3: CASSLRTVTTSGANVLTF. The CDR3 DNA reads TGTGCCAGCAGCCTTCGGACAGTAACCACCTCTGGGGCCAACGTCCTGACTTTC.

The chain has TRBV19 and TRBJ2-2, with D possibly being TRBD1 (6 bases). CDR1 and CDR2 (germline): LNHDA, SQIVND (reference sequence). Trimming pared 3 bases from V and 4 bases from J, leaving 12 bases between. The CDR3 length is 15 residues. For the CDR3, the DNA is TGTGCCAGTAGTATCGTGGGGGCGGGCACCGGGGAGCTGTTTTTT. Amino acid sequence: CASSIVGAGTGELFF.

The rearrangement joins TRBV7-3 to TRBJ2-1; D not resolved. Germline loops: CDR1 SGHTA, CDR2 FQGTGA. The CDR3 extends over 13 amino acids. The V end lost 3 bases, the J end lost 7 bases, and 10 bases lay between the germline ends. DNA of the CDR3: TGTGCCAGCAGCTTTGGGCAACTGAATGAGCAGTTCTTC. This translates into CASSFGQLNEQFF.

In DNA, the CDR3 is TGTGCCAGCAGCTCGCGAACAGGGCCGGGGGGGGAAAAACTGTTTTTT. Its translation: CASSSRTGPGGEKLFF. The chain employs TRBV7-2 and TRBJ1-4; tentatively, D is TRBD1 (6 bases). The CDR3 loop spans 16 amino acids. Germline V gene data show CDR1 as SGHTA and CDR2 as FQGNSA. Deletions cut 4 bases from V and 8 bases from J, with 20 bases between. The full variable domain, its missing parts supplied by reference TRBV7-2 and TRBJ1-4, is GAGVSQSPSNKVTEKGKDVELRCDPISGHTALYWYRQSLGQGLEFLIYFQGNSAPDKSGLPSDRFSAERTGGSVSTLTIQRTQQEDSAVYLCASSSRTGPGGEKLFFGSGTQLSVL.

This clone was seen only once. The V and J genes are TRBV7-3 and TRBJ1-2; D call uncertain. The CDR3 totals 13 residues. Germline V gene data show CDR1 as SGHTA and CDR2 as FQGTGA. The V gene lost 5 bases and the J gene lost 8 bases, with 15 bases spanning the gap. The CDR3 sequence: CASSLPNLLGYTF. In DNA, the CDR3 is TGTGCCAGCAGCCTACCCAACCTGTTAGGCTACACCTTC.

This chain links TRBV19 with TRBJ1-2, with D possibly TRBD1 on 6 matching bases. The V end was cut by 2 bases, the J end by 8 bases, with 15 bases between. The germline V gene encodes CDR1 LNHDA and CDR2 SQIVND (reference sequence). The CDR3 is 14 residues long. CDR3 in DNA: TGTGCCAGTAGTATACTACACCAGGGGAACGGCTACACCTTC. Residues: CASSILHQGNGYTF.

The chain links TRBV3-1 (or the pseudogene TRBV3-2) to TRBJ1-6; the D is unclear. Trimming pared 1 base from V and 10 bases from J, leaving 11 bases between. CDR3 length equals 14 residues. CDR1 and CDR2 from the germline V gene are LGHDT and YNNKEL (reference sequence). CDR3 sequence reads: CASSQGVRASPLHF. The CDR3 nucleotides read TGTGCCAGCAGCCAAGGGGTAAGGGCCTCACCCCTCCACTTT.

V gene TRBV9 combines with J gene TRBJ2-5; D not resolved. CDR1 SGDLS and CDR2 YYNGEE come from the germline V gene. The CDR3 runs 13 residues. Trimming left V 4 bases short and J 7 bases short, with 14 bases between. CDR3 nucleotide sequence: TGTGCCAGCAGCCCCGAAGTAACGGGGACCCAGTACTTC. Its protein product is CASSPEVTGTQYF.

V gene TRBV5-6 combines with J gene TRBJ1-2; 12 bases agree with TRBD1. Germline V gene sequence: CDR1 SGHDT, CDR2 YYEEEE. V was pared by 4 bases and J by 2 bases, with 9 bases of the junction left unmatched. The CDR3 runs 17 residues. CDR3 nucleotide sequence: TGTGCCAGCAGCCCCTGGGGACAGGGGGCGCGCAACTATGGCTACACCTTC. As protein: CASSPWGQGARNYGYTF.

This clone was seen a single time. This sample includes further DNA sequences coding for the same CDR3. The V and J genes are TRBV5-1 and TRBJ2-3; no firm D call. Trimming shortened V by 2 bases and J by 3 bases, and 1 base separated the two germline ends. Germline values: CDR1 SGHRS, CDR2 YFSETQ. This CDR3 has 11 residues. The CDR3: CASSLTDTQYF. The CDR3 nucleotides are TGCGCCAGCAGCTTAACAGATACGCAGTATTTT.

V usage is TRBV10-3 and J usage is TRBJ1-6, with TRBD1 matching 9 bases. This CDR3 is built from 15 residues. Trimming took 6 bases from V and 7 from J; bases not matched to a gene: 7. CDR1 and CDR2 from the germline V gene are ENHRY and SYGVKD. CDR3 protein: CAIRAQQGANSPLHF. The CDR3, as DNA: TGTGCCATCAGGGCACAACAGGGGGCGAATTCACCCCTCCACTTT.

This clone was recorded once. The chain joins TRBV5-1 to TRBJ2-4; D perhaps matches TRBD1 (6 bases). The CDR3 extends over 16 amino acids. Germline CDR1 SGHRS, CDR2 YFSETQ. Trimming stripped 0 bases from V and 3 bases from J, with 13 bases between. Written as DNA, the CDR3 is TGCGCCAGCAGCTTGGGAGGACAGTTGGGCAAAAACATTCAGTACTTC. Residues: CASSLGGQLGKNIQYF. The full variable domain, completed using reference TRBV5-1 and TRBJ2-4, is KAGVTQTPRYLIKTRGQQVTLSCSPISGHRSVSWYQQTPGQGLQFLFEYFSETQRNKGNFPGRFSGRQFSNSRSEMNVSTLELGDSALYLCASSLGGQLGKNIQYFGAGTRLSVL.

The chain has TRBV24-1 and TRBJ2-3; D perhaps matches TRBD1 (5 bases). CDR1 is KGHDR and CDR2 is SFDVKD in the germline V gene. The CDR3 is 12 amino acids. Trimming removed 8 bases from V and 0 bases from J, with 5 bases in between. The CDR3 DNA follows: TGTGCCACCACAGGGAGCACAGATACGCAGTATTTT. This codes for CATTGSTDTQYF.

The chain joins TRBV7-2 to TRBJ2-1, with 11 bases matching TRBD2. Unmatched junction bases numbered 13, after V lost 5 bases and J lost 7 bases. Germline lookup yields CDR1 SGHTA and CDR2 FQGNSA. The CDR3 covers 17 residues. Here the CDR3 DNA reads TGTGCCAGCAGCACCACTCTAGCGGGGGGCCGTCGGAATGAGCAGTTCTTC. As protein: CASSTTLAGGRRNEQFF.

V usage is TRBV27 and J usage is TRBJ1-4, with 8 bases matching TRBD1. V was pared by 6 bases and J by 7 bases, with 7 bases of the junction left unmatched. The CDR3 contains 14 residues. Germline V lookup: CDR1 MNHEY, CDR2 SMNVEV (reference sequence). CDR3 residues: CASRRQGKGEKLFF. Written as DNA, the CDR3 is TGTGCCAGCAGGCGACAGGGGAAAGGTGAAAAACTGTTTTTT.

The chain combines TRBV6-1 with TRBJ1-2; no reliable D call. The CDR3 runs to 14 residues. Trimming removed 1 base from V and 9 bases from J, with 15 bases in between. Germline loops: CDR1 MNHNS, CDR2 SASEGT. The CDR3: CASSEDRAGPRYTF. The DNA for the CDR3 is TGTGCCAGCAGTGAAGATCGGGCAGGCCCCCGCTACACCTTC.

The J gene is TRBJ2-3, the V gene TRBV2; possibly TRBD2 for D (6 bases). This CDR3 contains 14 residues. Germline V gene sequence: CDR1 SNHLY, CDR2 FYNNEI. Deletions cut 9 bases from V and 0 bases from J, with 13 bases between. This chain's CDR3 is CARGGATSTDTQYF. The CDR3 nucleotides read TGTGCCAGGGGCGGGGCCACTAGCACAGATACGCAGTATTTT.

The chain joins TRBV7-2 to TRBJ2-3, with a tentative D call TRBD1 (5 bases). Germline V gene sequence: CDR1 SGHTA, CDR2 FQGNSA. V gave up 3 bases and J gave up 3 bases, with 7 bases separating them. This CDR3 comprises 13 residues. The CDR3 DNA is TGTGCCAGCAGCTTGGACAAAACAGATACGCAGTATTTT. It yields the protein CASSLDKTDTQYF.

Here the CDR3 reads CASTKSRPGQGPGEQYF. The CDR3 nucleotides read TGTGCCAGCACCAAATCCAGACCGGGACAGGGCCCTGGCGAGCAGTACTTC. This chain links TRBV27 with TRBJ2-7, with 9 positions matching TRBD1. The germline CDR1 and CDR2 sequences are MNHEY and SMNVEV (reference sequence). After removal of 7 bases from V and 6 bases from J, the junction contained 19 bases not matched to a gene. The CDR3 has 17 amino acids.

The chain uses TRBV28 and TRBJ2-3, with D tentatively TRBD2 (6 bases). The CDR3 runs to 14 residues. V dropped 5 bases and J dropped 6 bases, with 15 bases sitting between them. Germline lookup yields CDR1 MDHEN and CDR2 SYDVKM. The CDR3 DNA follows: TGTGCCAGCAGTCCCCTGGCGGCGGGGGATACGCAGTATTTT. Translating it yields CASSPLAAGDTQYF.

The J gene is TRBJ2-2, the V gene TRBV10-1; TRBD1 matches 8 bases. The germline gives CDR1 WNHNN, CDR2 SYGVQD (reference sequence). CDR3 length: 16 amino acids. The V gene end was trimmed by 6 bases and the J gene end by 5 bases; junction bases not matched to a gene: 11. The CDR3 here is CASSLLRTGKTGELFF. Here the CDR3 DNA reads TGCGCCAGCAGCCTCCTCCGGACAGGGAAGACCGGGGAGCTGTTTTTT.

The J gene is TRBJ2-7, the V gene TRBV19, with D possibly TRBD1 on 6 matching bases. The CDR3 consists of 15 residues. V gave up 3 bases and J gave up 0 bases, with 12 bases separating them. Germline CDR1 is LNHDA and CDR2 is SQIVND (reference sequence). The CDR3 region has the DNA TGTGCCAGTAGTATCTCGGACAGTCCCTCCTACGAGCAGTACTTC. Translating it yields CASSISDSPSYEQYF.

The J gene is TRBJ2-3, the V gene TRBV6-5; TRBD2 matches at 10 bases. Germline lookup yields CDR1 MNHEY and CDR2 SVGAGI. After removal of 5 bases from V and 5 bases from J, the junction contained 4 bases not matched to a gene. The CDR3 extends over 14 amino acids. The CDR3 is CASSSGGAGDTQYF. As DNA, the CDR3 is TGTGCCAGCAGTAGCGGGGGGGCGGGAGATACGCAGTATTTT.

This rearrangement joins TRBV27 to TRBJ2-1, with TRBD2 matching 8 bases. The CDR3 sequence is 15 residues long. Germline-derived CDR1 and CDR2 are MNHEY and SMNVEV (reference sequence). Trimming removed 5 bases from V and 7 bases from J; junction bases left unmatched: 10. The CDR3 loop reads CASSPWSSGVNEQFF. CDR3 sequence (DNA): TGTGCCAGCAGTCCGTGGAGTAGCGGGGTAAATGAGCAGTTCTTC.

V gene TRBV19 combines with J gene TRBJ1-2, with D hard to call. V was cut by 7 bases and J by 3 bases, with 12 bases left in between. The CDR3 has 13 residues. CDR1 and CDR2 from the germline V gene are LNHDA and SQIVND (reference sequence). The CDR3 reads CASNGRADYGYTF. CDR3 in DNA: TGTGCCAGTAACGGGAGGGCGGACTATGGCTACACCTTC.

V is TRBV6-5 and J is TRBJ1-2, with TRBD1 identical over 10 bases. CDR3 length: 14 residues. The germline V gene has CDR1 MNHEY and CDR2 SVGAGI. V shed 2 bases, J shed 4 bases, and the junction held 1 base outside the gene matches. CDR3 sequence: CASSYRQGAYGYTF. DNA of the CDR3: TGTGCCAGCAGTTACAGACAGGGGGCCTATGGCTACACCTTC.

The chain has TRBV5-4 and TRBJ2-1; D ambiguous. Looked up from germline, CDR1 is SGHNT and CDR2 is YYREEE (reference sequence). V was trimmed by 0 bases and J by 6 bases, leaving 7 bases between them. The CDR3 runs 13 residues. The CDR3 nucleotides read TGTGCCAGCAGCTTGGAAGGGCCCAATGAGCAGTTCTTC. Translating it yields CASSLEGPNEQFF.